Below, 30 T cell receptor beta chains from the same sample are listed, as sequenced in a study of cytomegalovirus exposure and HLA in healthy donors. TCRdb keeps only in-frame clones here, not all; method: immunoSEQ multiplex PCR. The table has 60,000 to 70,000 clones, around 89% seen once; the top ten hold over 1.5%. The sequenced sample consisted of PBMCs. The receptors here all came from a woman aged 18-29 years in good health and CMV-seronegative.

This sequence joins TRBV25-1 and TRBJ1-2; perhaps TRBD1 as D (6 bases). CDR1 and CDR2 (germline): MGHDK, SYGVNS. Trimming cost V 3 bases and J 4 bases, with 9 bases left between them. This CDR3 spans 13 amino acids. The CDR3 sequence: CASSERGGYGYTF. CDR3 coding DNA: TGTGCCAGCAGTGAGAGGGGGGGCTATGGCTACACCTTC.

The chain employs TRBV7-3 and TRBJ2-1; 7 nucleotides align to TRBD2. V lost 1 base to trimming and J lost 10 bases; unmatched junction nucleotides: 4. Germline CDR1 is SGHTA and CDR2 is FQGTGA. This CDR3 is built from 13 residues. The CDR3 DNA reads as TGTGCCAGCAGCTTAAACTGGCGGGGGGAGCAGTTCTTC. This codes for CASSLNWRGEQFF. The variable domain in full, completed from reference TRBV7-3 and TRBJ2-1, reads GAGVSQTPSNKVTEKGKYVELRCDPISGHTALYWYRQSLGQGPEFLIYFQGTGAADDSGLPNDRFFAVRPEGSVSTLKIQRTERGDSAVYLCASSLNWRGEQFFGPGTRLTVL.

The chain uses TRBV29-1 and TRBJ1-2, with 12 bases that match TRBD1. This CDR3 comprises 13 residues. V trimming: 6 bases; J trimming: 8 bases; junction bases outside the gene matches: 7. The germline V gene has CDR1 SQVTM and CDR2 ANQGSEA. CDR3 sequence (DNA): TGCAGCGTACAGGGACAGGGGGCCTGGGGCTACACCTTC. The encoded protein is CSVQGQGAWGYTF.

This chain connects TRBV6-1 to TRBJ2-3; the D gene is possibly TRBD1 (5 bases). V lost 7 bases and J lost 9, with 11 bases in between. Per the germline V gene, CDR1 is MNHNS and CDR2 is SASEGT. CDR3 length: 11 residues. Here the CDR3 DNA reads TGTGCCAGCACCAGGGTGTGGACGCAGTATTTT. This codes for CASTRVWTQYF.

The CDR3 DNA sequence: TGCAGCGTCGGGACTAGCGGTAGCACAGATACGCAGTATTTT. It translates to CSVGTSGSTDTQYF. This rearrangement joins TRBV29-1 to TRBJ2-3, with 11 nucleotides matching TRBD2. Germline V gives CDR1 SQVTM, CDR2 ANQGSEA. The V segment lost 6 bases and the J segment 0 bases; nucleotides outside the gene matches: 2. This CDR3 comprises 14 residues.

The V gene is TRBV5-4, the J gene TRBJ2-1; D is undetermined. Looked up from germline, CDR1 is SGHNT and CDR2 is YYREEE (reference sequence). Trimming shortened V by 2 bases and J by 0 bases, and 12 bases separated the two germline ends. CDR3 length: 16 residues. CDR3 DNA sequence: TGTGCCAGCAGCTTAGAGAGCGCCAGCTCCTACAATGAGCAGTTCTTC. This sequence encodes CASSLESASSYNEQFF.

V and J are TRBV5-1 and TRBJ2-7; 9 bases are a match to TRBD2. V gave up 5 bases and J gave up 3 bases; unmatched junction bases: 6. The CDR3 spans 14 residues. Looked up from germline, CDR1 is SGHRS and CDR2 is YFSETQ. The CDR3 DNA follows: TGCGCCAGCAGGAAACTAGCGGGCCGCTACGAGCAGTACTTC. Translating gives CASRKLAGRYEQYF.

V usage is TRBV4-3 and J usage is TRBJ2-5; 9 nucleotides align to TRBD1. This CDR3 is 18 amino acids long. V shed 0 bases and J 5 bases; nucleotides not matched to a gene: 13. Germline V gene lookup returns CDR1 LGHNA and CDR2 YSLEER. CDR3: CASSQDYPDRGRAETQYF. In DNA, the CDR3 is TGCGCCAGCAGCCAAGACTACCCGGACAGGGGCCGGGCGGAGACCCAGTACTTC.

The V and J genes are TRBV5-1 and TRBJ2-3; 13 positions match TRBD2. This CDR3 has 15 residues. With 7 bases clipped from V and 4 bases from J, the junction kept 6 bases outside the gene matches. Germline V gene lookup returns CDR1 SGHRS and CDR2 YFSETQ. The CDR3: CASGGLAGSSDTQYF. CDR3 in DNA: TGCGCCAGCGGGGGACTAGCGGGGTCTTCAGATACGCAGTATTTT. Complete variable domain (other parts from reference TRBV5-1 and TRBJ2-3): KAGVTQTPRYLIKTRGQQVTLSCSPISGHRSVSWYQQTPGQGLQFLFEYFSETQRNKGNFPGRFSGRQFSNSRSEMNVSTLELGDSALYLCASGGLAGSSDTQYFGPGTRLTVL.

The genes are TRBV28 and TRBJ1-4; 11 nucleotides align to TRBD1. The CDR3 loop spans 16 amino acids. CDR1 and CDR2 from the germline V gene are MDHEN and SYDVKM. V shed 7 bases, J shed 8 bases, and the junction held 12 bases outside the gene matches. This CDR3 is CASTGTGGDYGEKLFF. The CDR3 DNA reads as TGTGCCAGCACAGGGACAGGGGGTGATTACGGGGAAAAACTGTTTTTT. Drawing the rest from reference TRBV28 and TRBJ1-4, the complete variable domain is DVKVTQSSRYLVKRTGEKVFLECVQDMDHENMFWYRQDPGLGLRLIYFSYDVKMKEKGDIPEGYSVSREKKERFSLILESASTNQTSMYLCASTGTGGDYGEKLFFGSGTQLSVL.

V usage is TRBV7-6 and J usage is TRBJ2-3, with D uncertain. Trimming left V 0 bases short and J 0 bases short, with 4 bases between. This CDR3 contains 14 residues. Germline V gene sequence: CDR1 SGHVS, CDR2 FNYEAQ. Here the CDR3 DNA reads TGTGCCAGCAGCTTAGCGTCTAGCACAGATACGCAGTATTTT. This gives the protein CASSLASSTDTQYF.

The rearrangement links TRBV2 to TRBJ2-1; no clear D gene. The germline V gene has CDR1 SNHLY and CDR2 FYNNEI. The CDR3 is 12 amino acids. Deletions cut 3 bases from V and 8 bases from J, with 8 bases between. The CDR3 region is CASSDGQYEQFF. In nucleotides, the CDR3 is TGTGCCAGCAGTGATGGTCAGTATGAGCAGTTCTTC. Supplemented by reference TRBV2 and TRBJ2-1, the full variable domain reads EPEVTQTPSHQVTQMGQEVILRCVPISNHLYFYWYRQILGQKVEFLVSFYNNEISEKSEIFDDQFSVERPDGSNFTLKIRSTKLEDSAMYFCASSDGQYEQFFGPGTRLTVL.

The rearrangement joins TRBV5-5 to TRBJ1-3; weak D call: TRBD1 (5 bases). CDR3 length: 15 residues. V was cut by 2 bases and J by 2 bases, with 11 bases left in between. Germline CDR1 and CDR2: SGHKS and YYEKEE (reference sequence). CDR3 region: CASSFDSIPGNTIYF. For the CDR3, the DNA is TGTGCCAGCAGCTTCGACAGCATCCCTGGAAACACCATATATTTT. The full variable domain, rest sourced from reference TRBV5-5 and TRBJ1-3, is DAGVTQSPTHLIKTRGQQVTLRCSPISGHKSVSWYQQVLGQGPQFIFQYYEKEERGRGNFPDRFSARQFPNYSSELNVNALLLGDSALYLCASSFDSIPGNTIYFGEGSWLTVV.

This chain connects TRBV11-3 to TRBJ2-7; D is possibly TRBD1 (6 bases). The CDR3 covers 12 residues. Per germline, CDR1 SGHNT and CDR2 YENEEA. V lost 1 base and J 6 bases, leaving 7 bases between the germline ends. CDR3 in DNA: TGTGCCAGCAGCTTAGCAGGGGCCGAGCAGTACTTC. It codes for CASSLAGAEQYF.

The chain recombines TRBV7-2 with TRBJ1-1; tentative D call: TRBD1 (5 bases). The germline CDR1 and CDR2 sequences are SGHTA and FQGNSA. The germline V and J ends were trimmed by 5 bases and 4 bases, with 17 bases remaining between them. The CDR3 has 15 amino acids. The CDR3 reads CASSVSNRLATEAFF. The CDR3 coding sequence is TGTGCCAGCAGCGTATCCAACAGGTTGGCCACTGAAGCTTTCTTT.

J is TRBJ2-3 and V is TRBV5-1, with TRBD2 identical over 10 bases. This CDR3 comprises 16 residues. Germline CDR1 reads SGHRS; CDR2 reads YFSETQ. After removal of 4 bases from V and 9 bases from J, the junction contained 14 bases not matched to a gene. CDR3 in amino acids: CASSPTSGGASGTQYF. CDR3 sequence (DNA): TGCGCCAGCAGCCCTACCAGCGGGGGGGCTTCTGGGACGCAGTATTTT.

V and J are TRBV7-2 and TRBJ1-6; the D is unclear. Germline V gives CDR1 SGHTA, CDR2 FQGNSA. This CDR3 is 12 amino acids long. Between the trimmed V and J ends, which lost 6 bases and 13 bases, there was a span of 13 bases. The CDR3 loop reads CASSLGSAPLHF. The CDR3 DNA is TGTGCCAGCAGTCTAGGCAGTGCGCCCCTCCACTTT.

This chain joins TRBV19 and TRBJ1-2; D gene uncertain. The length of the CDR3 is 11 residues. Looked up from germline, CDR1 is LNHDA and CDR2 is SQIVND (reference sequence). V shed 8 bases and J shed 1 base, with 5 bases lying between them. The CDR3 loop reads CASYSNYGYTF. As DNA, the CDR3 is TGTGCCAGTTACAGTAACTATGGCTACACCTTC.

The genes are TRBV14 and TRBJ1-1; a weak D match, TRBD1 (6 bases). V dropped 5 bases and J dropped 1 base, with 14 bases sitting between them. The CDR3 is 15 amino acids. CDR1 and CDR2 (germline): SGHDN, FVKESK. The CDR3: CASSTRPQGNTEAFF. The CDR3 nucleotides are TGTGCCAGCAGCACTCGCCCACAGGGGAACACTGAAGCTTTCTTT.

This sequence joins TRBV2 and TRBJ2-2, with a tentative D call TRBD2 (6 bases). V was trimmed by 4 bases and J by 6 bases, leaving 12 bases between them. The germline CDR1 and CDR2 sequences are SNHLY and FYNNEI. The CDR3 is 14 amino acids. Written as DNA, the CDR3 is TGTGCCAGCAGTGGGGCGGGGTTGGCCGGGGAGCTGTTTTTT. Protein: CASSGAGLAGELFF.

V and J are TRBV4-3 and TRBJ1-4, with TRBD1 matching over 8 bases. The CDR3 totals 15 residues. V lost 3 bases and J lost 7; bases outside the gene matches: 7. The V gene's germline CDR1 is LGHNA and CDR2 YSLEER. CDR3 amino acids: CASSQDRVFSEKLFF. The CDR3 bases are TGCGCCAGCAGCCAGGACAGGGTTTTTAGTGAAAAACTGTTTTTT.

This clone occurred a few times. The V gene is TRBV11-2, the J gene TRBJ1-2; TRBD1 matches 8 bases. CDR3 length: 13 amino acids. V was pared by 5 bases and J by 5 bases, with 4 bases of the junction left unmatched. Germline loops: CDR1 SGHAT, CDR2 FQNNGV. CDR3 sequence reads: CASSIGTGYGYTF. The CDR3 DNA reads TGTGCCAGCAGCATCGGGACAGGTTATGGCTACACCTTC. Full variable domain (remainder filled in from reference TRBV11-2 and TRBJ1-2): EAGVAQSPRYKIIEKRQSVAFWCNPISGHATLYWYQQILGQGPKLLIQFQNNGVVDDSQLPKDRFSAERLKGVDSTLKIQPAKLEDSAVYLCASSIGTGYGYTFGSGTRLTVV.

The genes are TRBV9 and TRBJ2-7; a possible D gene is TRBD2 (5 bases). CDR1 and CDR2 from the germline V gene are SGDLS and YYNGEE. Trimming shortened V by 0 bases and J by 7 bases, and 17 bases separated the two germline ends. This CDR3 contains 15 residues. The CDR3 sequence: CASSVGTSPVHEQYF. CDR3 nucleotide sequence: TGTGCCAGCAGCGTAGGGACTTCCCCGGTACATGAGCAGTACTTC.

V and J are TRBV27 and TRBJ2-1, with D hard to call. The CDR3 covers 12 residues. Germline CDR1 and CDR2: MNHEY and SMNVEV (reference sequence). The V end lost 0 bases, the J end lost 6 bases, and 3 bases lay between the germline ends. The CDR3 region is CASSLSRNEQFF. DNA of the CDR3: TGTGCCAGCAGTTTATCGCGCAATGAGCAGTTCTTC.

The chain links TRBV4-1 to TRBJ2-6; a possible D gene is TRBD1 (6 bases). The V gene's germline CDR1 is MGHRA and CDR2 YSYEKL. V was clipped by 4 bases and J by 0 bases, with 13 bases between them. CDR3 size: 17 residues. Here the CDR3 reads CASSLRDTASGANVLTF. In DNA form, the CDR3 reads TGCGCCAGCAGCCTCCGGGACACAGCCTCTGGGGCCAACGTCCTGACTTTC.

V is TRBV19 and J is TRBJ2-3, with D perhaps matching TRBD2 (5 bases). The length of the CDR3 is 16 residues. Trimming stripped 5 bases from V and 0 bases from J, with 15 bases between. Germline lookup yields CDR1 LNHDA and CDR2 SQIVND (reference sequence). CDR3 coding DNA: TGTGCCAGTAGTGTGGCCGCTGGCGGGAGCACAGATACGCAGTATTTT. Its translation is CASSVAAGGSTDTQYF.

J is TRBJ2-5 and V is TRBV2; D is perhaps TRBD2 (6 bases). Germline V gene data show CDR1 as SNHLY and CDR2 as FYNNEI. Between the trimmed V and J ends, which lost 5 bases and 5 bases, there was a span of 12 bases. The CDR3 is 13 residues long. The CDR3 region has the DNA TGTGCCAGCAGTACGGGACTCTTGGAGACCCAGTACTTC. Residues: CASSTGLLETQYF.

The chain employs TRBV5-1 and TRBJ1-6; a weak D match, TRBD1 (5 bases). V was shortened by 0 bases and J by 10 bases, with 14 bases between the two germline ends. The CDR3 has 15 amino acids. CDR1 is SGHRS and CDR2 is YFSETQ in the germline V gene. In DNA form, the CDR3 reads TGCGCCAGCAGCTTGGATGGGCAGGGTGGGTCACCCCTCCACTTT. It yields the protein CASSLDGQGGSPLHF.

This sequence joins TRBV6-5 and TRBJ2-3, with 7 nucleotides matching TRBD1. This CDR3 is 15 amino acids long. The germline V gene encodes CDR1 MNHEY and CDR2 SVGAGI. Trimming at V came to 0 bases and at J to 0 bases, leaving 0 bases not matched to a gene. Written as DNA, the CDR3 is TGTGCCAGCAGTTACTCACAGGGGAGCACAGATACGCAGTATTTT. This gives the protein CASSYSQGSTDTQYF.

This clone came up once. The CDR3: CASSYGGSAGYTF. As DNA, the CDR3 is TGTGCCAGCAGTTACGGGGGGAGTGCTGGCTACACCTTC. The J gene is TRBJ1-2, the V gene TRBV6-5; D is possibly TRBD1 (5 bases). CDR1 is MNHEY and CDR2 is SVGAGI in the germline V gene. V shed 2 bases and J shed 7 bases, with 11 bases lying between them. This CDR3 has 13 amino acids.